This paragraph covers one TCR beta chain sequence. Its antigen remains unknown. The CDR3 length is 15 residues. V lost 6 bases and J 0 bases, leaving 13 bases between the germline ends. Germline V lookup: CDR1 MNHEY, CDR2 SVGEGT. Libraries for naive CD8 T cells, which were made from about 19,000 to 1,100,000 sorted cells, drew on 10%, 30% or 50% of the RNA. TCRdb recomputed calls from the PCR reads with MiXCR, one row per CDR3 protein. The table shows tens of thousands of distinct CDR3 sequences, with around a quarter occurring only once. The data were obtained in a study of molecular identifiers for immune sequencing clone quantification. Study summary: Replicates involved a five-way split of RNA from around 20,000 or 100,000 naive CD8 cells, with sequencing of four.

The study's findings and limits: Identical TCR molecules can share a barcode, and this sharing could underestimate highly expanded clone sizes. Over 99% of CMV-specific effector molecules, but under 1% of naive ones, were in clones above 20 copies.

The sample was naive CD8+ T cells from blood, with Jurkat cell RNA spiked in. Subset defined: FACS-sorted CD8+CD4-CCR7+CD45RA+ naive T cells. The chain links TRBV6-2 or TRBV6-3 to TRBJ2-3; a possible D gene is TRBD2 (6 bases). This clonotype originated in a human donor in good health. Some libraries in this study had Jurkat cell RNA spiked in. The CDR3 is CASSHGGFSTDTQYF. CDR3 sequence (DNA): TGTGCCAGCAGCCACGGAGGGTTTAGCACAGATACGCAGTATTTT.